This is a list of T cell receptor beta chains from one sample in a study of molecular identifiers for immune sequencing clone quantification. One entry per CDR3 protein results from TCRdb running MiXCR on the PCR reads. This table holds about 640,000 distinct CDR3 sequences, nearly 20% found once. Input material: naive CD8+ T cells from blood, with Jurkat cell RNA spiked in. The receptors stem from a human donor in good health. Some libraries in this study had Jurkat cell RNA spiked in. The CDR3 runs from the conserved cysteine through the conserved F or W. The D gene is left open where the match is weak. Not every row has a clone size; where given, it reads once, few, many or a size class.

d_call	v_call	j_call	clone_size	cdr3_aa	cdr3_nt
TRBD2	TRBV5-8	TRBJ2-1	many	CASSEGLAGNEQFF	TGTGCCAGCAGTGAAGGACTAGCGGGCAATGAGCAGTTCTTC
TRBD2	TRBV7-2	TRBJ2-7	many	CASSLDGGGAYEQYF	TGTGCCAGCAGCTTAGATGGCGGGGGGGCCTACGAGCAGTACTTC
TRBD2	TRBV5-1	TRBJ2-7	many	CASSLLAGELYEQYF	TGCGCCAGCAGCTTGCTAGCGGGGGAACTTTACGAGCAGTACTTC
TRBD2	TRBV9	TRBJ2-7	few	CASSVEGLAGGSEQYF	TGTGCCAGCAGCGTAGAGGGACTAGCGGGAGGTAGCGAGCAGTACTTC
NA	TRBV4-3	TRBJ2-7	many	CASSQDPGRSYEQYF	TGCGCCAGCAGCCAAGATCCAGGCCGCAGCTACGAGCAGTACTTC
NA	TRBV7-6	TRBJ2-7	many	CASSSFAGEQYF	TGTGCCAGCAGCTCCTTTGCAGGCGAGCAGTACTTC
NA	TRBV24-1	TRBJ2-1	few	CATSDSMVPEQFF	TGTGCCACCAGTGATTCGATGGTTCCTGAGCAGTTCTTC
TRBD1	TRBV12-3/TRBV12-4	TRBJ2-5	few	CASSLGQGAGQETQYF	TGTGCCAGCAGCCTCGGACAGGGGGCGGGTCAAGAGACCCAGTACTTC
NA	TRBV27	TRBJ2-3	many	CASSSLKLDTQYF	TGTGCCAGCAGTTCTCTCAAATTAGATACGCAGTATTTT
TRBD1	TRBV20-1	TRBJ1-4	many	CSAEGAATNEKLFF	TGCAGTGCTGAGGGGGCAGCAACTAATGAAAAACTGTTTTTT
NA	TRBV9	TRBJ2-2	many	CASSPRPGELFF	TGTGCCAGCAGCCCCCGACCCGGGGAGCTGTTTTTT
NA	TRBV19	TRBJ1-1	many	CASSIDHPNTEAFF	TGTGCCAGTAGTATAGACCACCCGAACACTGAAGCTTTCTTT
NA	TRBV19	TRBJ2-3	many	CASGAGPSTDTQYF	TGTGCCAGTGGGGCGGGACCAAGCACAGATACGCAGTATTTT
TRBD1	TRBV4-3	TRBJ2-1	NA	CASSLRGLGNEQFF	TGCGCCAGCAGCCTCAGGGGGCTAGGCAATGAGCAGTTCTTC
NA	TRBV7-6	TRBJ2-7	NA	CASSLTGTAEQYF	TGTGCCAGCAGCTTAACGGGGACGGCTGAGCAGTACTTC
NA	TRBV3-1	TRBJ1-5	many	CASSQTFNQPQHF	TGTGCCAGCAGCCAGACTTTCAATCAGCCCCAGCATTTT
NA	TRBV6-1	TRBJ1-5	NA	CASSKGVPQHF	TGTGCCAGCAGCAAGGGGGTGCCCCAGCATTTT
TRBD1	TRBV20-1	TRBJ1-5	many	CSATEDRANQPQHF	TGCAGTGCCACTGAGGACAGGGCTAATCAGCCCCAGCATTTT
NA	TRBV5-1	TRBJ1-1	many	CASSLNTGPYTEAFF	TGCGCCAGCAGCTTGAATACCGGGCCTTACACTGAAGCTTTCTTT
NA	TRBV7-8	TRBJ1-5	many	CASSEGTFLNQPQHF	TGTGCCAGCAGCGAAGGGACTTTTCTGAATCAGCCCCAGCATTTT
NA	TRBV7-9	TRBJ2-1	many	CASSLVSEQFF	TGTGCCAGCAGCTTAGTTTCTGAGCAGTTCTTC
NA	TRBV6-1	TRBJ2-7	few	CASSERYEWLEQYF	TGTGCCAGCAGTGAACGGTACGAATGGCTCGAGCAGTACTTC
NA	TRBV7-9	TRBJ2-1	NA	CASSPMPRQGMGNEQFF	TGTGCCAGCAGCCCAATGCCCCGCCAGGGTATGGGCAATGAGCAGTTCTTC
TRBD1	TRBV20-1	TRBJ1-2	many	CSATTDREGGYTF	TGCAGTGCTACCACGGACAGGGAAGGTGGCTACACCTTC
NA	TRBV7-8	TRBJ1-1	many	CASSLLSRGVEAFF	TGTGCCAGCAGCTTACTATCAAGGGGCGTCGAAGCTTTCTTT
TRBD1	TRBV10-3	TRBJ2-7	NA	CAISEWDRAEYEQYF	TGTGCCATCAGTGAGTGGGACAGGGCAGAATACGAGCAGTACTTC
TRBD1	TRBV7-9	TRBJ2-5	many	CASTLLGGPGETQYF	TGTGCCAGCACCCTATTAGGGGGCCCAGGAGAGACCCAGTACTTC
NA	TRBV4-1	TRBJ1-5	many	CASSQDLQGLGNQPQHF	TGCGCCAGCAGCCAAGATTTACAGGGCTTAGGGAATCAGCCCCAGCATTTT
NA	TRBV28	TRBJ1-3	many	CASSLRGDGNTIYF	TGTGCCAGCAGTTTAAGGGGGGATGGAAACACCATATATTTT
TRBD1	TRBV7-9	TRBJ1-1	many	CASSSTGGDTEAFF	TGTGCCAGCAGTTCTACAGGGGGAGACACTGAAGCTTTCTTT
NA	TRBV9	TRBJ2-5	few	CASSVGQPGLGETQYF	TGTGCCAGCAGCGTAGGGCAGCCTGGACTTGGAGAGACCCAGTACTTC
NA	TRBV7-9	TRBJ1-4	many	CASSSGAEKLFF	TGTGCCAGCAGTTCAGGGGCTGAAAAACTGTTTTTT
NA	TRBV7-2	TRBJ1-1	many	CASSLALWAGNTEAFF	TGTGCCAGCAGCTTAGCGCTTTGGGCAGGCAACACTGAAGCTTTCTTT
TRBD1	TRBV25-1	TRBJ2-6	many	CASSDLGQRLSGANVLTF	TGTGCCAGCAGTGATTTGGGACAGCGGCTTTCTGGGGCCAACGTCCTGACTTTC
NA	TRBV6-2/TRBV6-3	TRBJ2-3	many	CASSYWQGSTDTQYF	TGTGCCAGCAGTTACTGGCAGGGCAGCACAGATACGCAGTATTTT
NA	TRBV19	TRBJ2-3	few	CASSMLRTPPDTQYF	TGTGCCAGTAGTATGCTCCGGACTCCGCCAGATACGCAGTATTTT
TRBD2	TRBV30	TRBJ2-2	few	CAWSNEAGAIGGELFF	TGTGCCTGGAGTAACGAAGCGGGAGCTATTGGAGGGGAGCTGTTTTTT
NA	TRBV29-1	TRBJ1-1	many	CSVNRKNTEAFF	TGCAGCGTTAACAGGAAAAACACTGAAGCTTTCTTT
NA	TRBV5-6	TRBJ2-7	NA	CASSDRSCEQYF	TGTGCCAGCAGCGATCGGAGCTGCGAGCAGTACTTC
NA	TRBV6-6	TRBJ1-5	many	CASSLPVGNQPQHF	TGTGCCAGCAGTCTCCCGGTGGGAAACCAGCCCCAGCATTTT
NA	TRBV6-2/TRBV6-3	TRBJ1-1	many	CASSPNIEAFF	TGTGCCAGCAGCCCTAACATTGAAGCTTTCTTT
NA	TRBV27	TRBJ2-5	NA	CASSITQGVAETQYF	TGCGCCAGCAGTATAACTCAGGGAGTGGCAGAGACCCAGTACTTC
TRBD1	TRBV5-3	TRBJ2-7	NA	CAGSSGQGDEQYF	TGTGCCGGCAGCTCGGGACAGGGGGACGAGCAGTACTTT
NA	TRBV10-3	TRBJ2-7	few	CAISERQVTYEQYF	TGTGCCATCAGTGAAAGACAGGTGACCTACGAGCAGTACTTC
NA	TRBV3-1	TRBJ2-7	NA	CASSQTGHSSYEQYF	TGTGCCAGCAGCCAAACAGGGCATTCCTCCTACGAGCAGTACTTC
TRBD2	TRBV12-3/TRBV12-4	TRBJ2-3	many	CASSFDGGRRTDTQYF	TGTGCCAGCAGTTTTGACGGCGGGAGAAGGACAGATACGCAGTATTTT
TRBD1	TRBV6-1	TRBJ2-7	few	CASSEVRQGTLSYEQYF	TGTGCCAGCAGTGAAGTCCGACAGGGGACCCTATCCTACGAGCAGTACTTC